The 28 T cell receptor beta chains given below trace back to one sample, sequenced in a study of a mutant IDH1 vaccine in newly diagnosed glioma. Described time point: week 11, during vaccination. Vaccination used 300 ug of mutant IDH1 20-mer peptide per dose, with topical imiquimod. Clones were read by immunoSEQ multiplex PCR, and TCRdb kept only the in-frame ones, dropping some. Altogether about 120,000 clones are present, roughly nine tenths being singletons, with the ten largest covering 0.5% to 0.65%. Which antigens these TCRs recognize remains unknown. The material sequenced was PBMCs, taken from a glioma patient whose treatment included an IDH1 peptide vaccine. The source is a woman between 45 and 60 years old with glioma.

The chain has TRBV18 and TRBJ1-5; 7 bases are shared with TRBD1. Germline values: CDR1 KGHSH, CDR2 LQKENI. V lost 4 bases to trimming and J lost 0 bases; unmatched junction nucleotides: 9. This CDR3 comprises 17 residues. The CDR3 coding sequence is TGTGCCAGCTCACGAGAAGGGACAGACTATAGCAATCAGCCCCAGCATTTT. This gives the protein CASSREGTDYSNQPQHF.

V gene TRBV14 combines with J gene TRBJ2-5; perhaps TRBD1 as D (5 bases). The CDR3 runs 12 residues. V lost 5 bases to trimming and J lost 9 bases, with 13 bases between them. Germline V gene sequence: CDR1 SGHDN, CDR2 FVKESK. The CDR3 protein is CASSLGLRAQYF. The CDR3 region has the DNA TGTGCCAGCAGCTTGGGCCTCAGGGCCCAGTACTTC.

The chain has TRBV5-6 and TRBJ1-2; 7 nucleotides match TRBD1. Germline CDR1 SGHDT, CDR2 YYEEEE. The CDR3 is 13 residues long. V lost 4 bases to trimming and J lost 7 bases; unmatched junction nucleotides: 7. CDR3 sequence: CASSLNRGRGYTF. The CDR3 bases are TGTGCCAGCAGCCTTAACAGGGGTCGTGGCTACACCTTC. Full variable domain (outside the CDR3, taken from reference TRBV5-6 and TRBJ1-2): DAGVTQSPTHLIKTRGQQVTLRCSPKSGHDTVSWYQQALGQGPQFIFQYYEEEERQRGNFPDRFSGHQFPNYSSELNVNALLLGDSALYLCASSLNRGRGYTFGSGTRLTVV.

The V call is TRBV18, the J call TRBJ1-1; 9 bases match TRBD1. The CDR3 sequence is 14 residues long. The V gene's germline CDR1 is KGHSH and CDR2 LQKENI. V gave up 3 bases and J gave up 6 bases; unmatched junction bases: 5. This CDR3 reads CASSPRDRVPEAFF. CDR3 in DNA: TGTGCCAGCTCACCCCGGGACAGGGTTCCTGAAGCTTTCTTT.

The chain links TRBV6-5 to TRBJ2-5; 11 nucleotides agree with TRBD1. The J call may not be correct, given that the DNA end is closer to TRBJ2-7. CDR3 length equals 15 residues. Germline V gene lookup returns CDR1 MNHEY and CDR2 SVGAGI. For the CDR3, the DNA is TGTGCCAGCAACCTTGCCGGGACAGGGGGAGACGAGCAGTACTTC. Translation gives CASNLAGTGGDEQYF.

The CDR3 reads CASGSMDQRSTDTQYF. CDR3 coding DNA: TGTGCTAGTGGTTCCATGGACCAGCGTAGCACAGATACGCAGTATTTT. The chain links TRBV12-5 to TRBJ2-3, with D hard to call. CDR3 length equals 16 residues. V lost 4 bases, J lost 0 bases, and 14 bases lay in between. Per the germline V gene, CDR1 is LGHNT and CDR2 is FRNRAP.

The gene calls are TRBV2 and TRBJ1-3; the D gene is possibly TRBD1 (5 bases). The CDR3 spans 15 residues. V was pared by 11 bases and J by 0 bases, with 17 bases between. Germline-derived CDR1 and CDR2 are SNHLY and FYNNEI. The CDR3 loop is CAGGAGGLSGNTIYF. Here the CDR3 DNA reads TGTGCCGGAGGGGCCGGGGGACTCTCTGGAAACACCATATATTTT.

The chain joins TRBV19 to TRBJ2-1, with a weak D call TRBD1 (5 bases). Germline CDR1 reads LNHDA; CDR2 reads SQIVND (reference sequence). The V and J ends lost 6 bases and 0 bases respectively, with 15 bases between them. The CDR3 consists of 16 residues. CDR3 coding DNA: TGTGCCAGTAGGGCACAGGTGAGGAGCTCCTACAATGAGCAGTTCTTC. Translated, it gives CASRAQVRSSYNEQFF.

The chain is built from TRBV19 and TRBJ1-1; the D gene is possibly TRBD1 (6 bases). CDR1 is LNHDA and CDR2 is SQIVND in the germline V gene (reference sequence). V lost 5 bases, J lost 1 base, and 11 bases lay in between. CDR3 length: 14 amino acids. The DNA of the CDR3 is TGTGCCAGTAGTCCGACAGGTGCGAACACTGAAGCTTTCTTT. It encodes CASSPTGANTEAFF.

The chain links TRBV6-5 to TRBJ2-7; D is perhaps TRBD1 (5 bases). The ends were cut back, 5 bases at V and 1 base at J, with 9 bases in the middle. The germline V gene has CDR1 MNHEY and CDR2 SVGAGI. The CDR3 runs 13 residues. In nucleotides, the CDR3 is TGTGCCAGCAGTGAGACAGATTCCTACGAGCAGTACTTC. Translated, it gives CASSETDSYEQYF.

The chain employs TRBV7-2 and TRBJ2-2, with D tentatively TRBD2 (5 bases). The CDR3 is 14 amino acids. CDR1 SGHTA and CDR2 FQGNSA come from the germline V gene. Between the trimmed V and J ends, which lost 4 bases and 3 bases, there was a span of 9 bases. CDR3 bases: TGTGCCAGCAGCTCCACGGGATACACCGGGGAGCTGTTTTTT. This translates into CASSSTGYTGELFF.

This clone was recorded once. The gene calls are TRBV14 and TRBJ2-2, with TRBD2 matching 13 bases. The germline CDR1 and CDR2 sequences are SGHDN and FVKESK. The CDR3 is 16 amino acids. V dropped 4 bases and J dropped 6; count of bases not matched to a gene: 5. The CDR3 spells CASSPTSGRAPGELFF. The CDR3 nucleotides read TGTGCCAGCAGCCCAACTAGCGGGAGGGCCCCCGGGGAGCTGTTTTTT.

The chain combines TRBV11-2 with TRBJ2-3; the D gene is possibly TRBD2 (6 bases). The germline gives CDR1 SGHAT, CDR2 FQNNGV. V gave up 2 bases and J gave up 4 bases, with 10 bases separating them. CDR3 length: 14 amino acids. The CDR3 is CASSLSLASDTQYF. In DNA form, the CDR3 reads TGTGCCAGCAGCTTATCTCTAGCGTCAGATACGCAGTATTTT.

J is TRBJ2-7 and V is TRBV9; perhaps TRBD1 as D (7 bases). Trimming removed 0 bases from V and 7 bases from J, with 14 bases in between. Germline values: CDR1 SGDLS, CDR2 YYNGEE. The CDR3 is 14 amino acids. The CDR3 coding sequence is TGTGCCAGCAGCGTAGCGCCAGGGGGAGGAGAGCAGTACTTC. Protein: CASSVAPGGGEQYF.

The genes are TRBV5-4 and TRBJ1-6; TRBD1 matches at 10 bases. This CDR3 spans 17 amino acids. In germline, CDR1 is SGHNT, CDR2 YYREEE (reference sequence). J gave up 3 bases and V 0 bases, and 3 bases lay outside the gene matches. The CDR3 nucleotides read TGTGCCAGCAGCTTGGCTGGGGACAGGGGCTATAATTCACCCCTCCACTTT. Its protein is CASSLAGDRGYNSPLHF.

V is TRBV7-2 and J is TRBJ2-3; no firm D call. Germline values: CDR1 SGHTA, CDR2 FQGNSA. The CDR3 extends over 12 amino acids. V lost 5 bases and J 2 bases, leaving 5 bases between the germline ends. In DNA, the CDR3 is TGTGCCAGCAGCCCTTACACAGATACGCAGTATTTT. Translating it yields CASSPYTDTQYF.

V usage is TRBV7-9 and J usage is TRBJ2-2; no clear D. This CDR3 is 15 amino acids long. Germline V gives CDR1 SEHNR, CDR2 FQNEAQ (reference sequence). Trimming stripped 4 bases from V and 4 bases from J, with 13 bases between. CDR3 nucleotide sequence: TGTGCCAGCAGCTCGCTAATCGAAGGCACCGGGGAGCTGTTTTTT. This codes for CASSSLIEGTGELFF.

The chain uses TRBV6-6 and TRBJ1-3; TRBD1 is a possible D gene (5 bases). Trimming pared 8 bases from V and 0 bases from J, leaving 17 bases between. Looked up from germline, CDR1 is MNHNY and CDR2 is SVGAGI (reference sequence). The CDR3 runs 16 residues. CDR3 in DNA: TGTGCCAGCTTTTGGGTAGGGGAAAACTCTGGAAACACCATATATTTT. It encodes CASFWVGENSGNTIYF.

Written as DNA, the CDR3 is TGTGCCAGCAGCATGGGACTAGCGTACGAGCAGTACTTC. It translates to CASSMGLAYEQYF. The chain is built from TRBV5-5 and TRBJ2-7; 10 positions match TRBD2. The CDR3 covers 13 residues. V lost 4 bases to trimming and J lost 4 bases; unmatched junction nucleotides: 2. CDR1 is SGHKS and CDR2 is YYEKEE in the germline V gene (reference sequence).

J is TRBJ1-1 and V is TRBV6-5; a weak D match, TRBD1 (5 bases). The CDR3 runs to 15 residues. Trimming pared 6 bases from V and 0 bases from J, leaving 14 bases between. The germline CDR1 and CDR2 sequences are MNHEY and SVGAGI. The DNA for the CDR3 is TGTGCCAGCAGGCCGGGACGGACATTGAACACTGAAGCTTTCTTT. This codes for CASRPGRTLNTEAFF.

V gene TRBV9 combines with J gene TRBJ2-5, with D possibly matching TRBD2 (7 bases). The CDR3 covers 16 residues. The V and J ends lost 4 bases and 4 bases respectively, with 20 bases between them. The V gene's germline CDR1 is SGDLS and CDR2 YYNGEE. The CDR3 nucleotides are TGTGCCAGCAGCATCAATACCGGGGGCGGGGGAGAGACCCAGTACTTC. Translation gives CASSINTGGGGETQYF. Full variable domain (remainder filled in from reference TRBV9 and TRBJ2-5): DSGVTQTPKHLITATGQRVTLRCSPRSGDLSVYWYQQSLDQGLQFLIQYYNGEERAKGNILERFSAQQFPDLHSELNLSSLELGDSALYFCASSINTGGGGETQYFGPGTRLLVL.

The rearrangement uses TRBV7-2 and TRBJ1-1; 7 bases map to TRBD1. CDR3 length: 14 residues. From germline, CDR1 is SGHTA and CDR2 FQGNSA. V shed 1 base and J 1 base; nucleotides not matched to a gene: 0. Here the CDR3 reads CASSLDRGNTEAFF. The CDR3 DNA reads as TGTGCCAGCAGCTTAGACAGGGGGAACACTGAAGCTTTCTTT. Filled out from reference TRBV7-2 and TRBJ1-1, the complete variable domain reads GAGVSQSPSNKVTEKGKDVELRCDPISGHTALYWYRQSLGQGLEFLIYFQGNSAPDKSGLPSDRFSAERTGGSVSTLTIQRTQQEDSAVYLCASSLDRGNTEAFFGQGTRLTVV.

The gene calls are TRBV6-6 and TRBJ2-1, with D unresolved. This CDR3 is 12 amino acids long. V gave up 5 bases and J gave up 7 bases, with 9 bases separating them. Germline loops: CDR1 MNHNY, CDR2 SVGAGI (reference sequence). The CDR3 DNA follows: TGTGCCAGCAGTCGCCCACGGAATGAGCAGTTCTTC. It encodes CASSRPRNEQFF.

This clone was detected once. The chain uses TRBV7-8 and TRBJ2-5, with D possibly being TRBD1 (6 bases). CDR1 and CDR2 from the germline V gene are SGHVS and FQNEAQ. The germline V and J ends were trimmed by 5 bases and 3 bases, with 10 bases remaining between them. The CDR3 length is 13 residues. The CDR3 here is CASSIPGEETQYF. In DNA form, the CDR3 reads TGTGCCAGCAGCATCCCAGGGGAAGAGACCCAGTACTTC.

This clone was detected only once. The V and J genes are TRBV27 and TRBJ2-7, with 11 positions matching TRBD2. Trimming removed 3 bases from V and 4 bases from J; junction bases left unmatched: 8. From germline, CDR1 is MNHEY and CDR2 SMNVEV (reference sequence). The CDR3 consists of 16 residues. The CDR3 reads CASSFSLAGGFYEQYF. Here the CDR3 DNA reads TGTGCCAGCAGTTTCAGTCTAGCGGGAGGTTTTTACGAGCAGTACTTC.

V usage is TRBV7-2 and J usage is TRBJ2-1; D unresolved. The CDR3 extends over 12 amino acids. V was cut by 5 bases and J by 13 bases, with 15 bases left in between. Germline loops: CDR1 SGHTA, CDR2 FQGNSA. CDR3 DNA: TGTGCCAGCAGCCTAAAGGGCCTTCCTCAGTTCTTC. It translates to CASSLKGLPQFF. The full variable domain, in which reference TRBV7-2 and TRBJ2-1 provide the parts outside the CDR3, is GAGVSQSPSNKVTEKGKDVELRCDPISGHTALYWYRQSLGQGLEFLIYFQGNSAPDKSGLPSDRFSAERTGGSVSTLTIQRTQQEDSAVYLCASSLKGLPQFFGPGTRLTVL.

J is TRBJ2-5 and V is TRBV9, with TRBD2 identical over 8 bases. The germline CDR1 and CDR2 sequences are SGDLS and YYNGEE. The junction had 7 bases not matched to a gene; V was cut back by 4 bases and J by 5 bases. This CDR3 has 14 residues. CDR3 nucleotides: TGTGCCAGCAGCTACACGGGGGGGTCGGAGACCCAGTACTTC. Protein: CASSYTGGSETQYF.

V and J are TRBV11-2 and TRBJ2-1; D perhaps matches TRBD2 (6 bases). CDR3 size: 17 residues. In germline, CDR1 is SGHAT, CDR2 FQNNGV. With 2 bases removed from V and 5 bases from J, the gap between germline ends came to 19 bases. This CDR3 is CASSLRFRGISNNEQFF. CDR3 in DNA: TGTGCCAGCAGCTTACGCTTTCGGGGGATAAGTAACAATGAGCAGTTCTTC.